This T cell receptor (beta chain) was found in a study of neoadjuvant anti-PD-1 for oral cavity cancer. The data were produced by immunoSEQ multiplex PCR, yet TCRdb's version contains in-frame clones alone and is incomplete. The sample yields 13,000 to 15,000 clones, roughly 74% seen once. The V gene's germline CDR1 is MGHRA and CDR2 YSYEKL. Trimming pared 4 bases from V and 0 bases from J, leaving 16 bases between. The CDR3 runs 16 residues. The material was PBMCs, obtained before nivolumab (anti-PD-1) treatment. The chain recombines TRBV4-1 with TRBJ2-7; D uncertain. This TCR came from a person aged 35-79 years with oral cavity squamous cell carcinoma. The CDR3 bases are TGCGCCAGCAGCCCCCGCCCCTACAGAGCCTCCTACGAGCAGTACTTC. Translated, it gives CASSPRPYRASYEQYF.